Listed here are 8 T cell receptor beta chains from one sample, sequenced in a study of blood T cell repertoires in COVID-19. Generated by immunoSEQ multiplex PCR, the TCRdb table keeps only in-frame clones and is missing some. Among 9,500 to 15,000 clones listed, 71% were seen once. Sequenced sample: peripheral blood. The receptor source for this set is a man between 60 and 70 years old with COVID-19, enrolled during active disease.

V gene TRBV7-6 combines with J gene TRBJ1-6; TRBD1 is a possible D gene (6 bases). The V and J ends lost 2 bases and 8 bases respectively, with 13 bases between them. Germline V gene data show CDR1 as SGHVS and CDR2 as FNYEAQ. The CDR3 has 15 amino acids. As DNA, the CDR3 is TGTGCCAGCAGCTTATTGGGTCCAGGGGATTCACCCCTCCACTTT. This translates into CASSLLGPGDSPLHF.

The rearrangement uses TRBV10-1 and TRBJ2-7, with D tentatively TRBD1 (5 bases). This CDR3 is 12 amino acids long. In germline, CDR1 is WNHNN, CDR2 SYGVQD (reference sequence). Trimming removed 7 bases from V and 3 bases from J, with 10 bases in between. Written as DNA, the CDR3 is TGCGCCAGCACGCGCGACAGCTACGAGCAGTACGTC. Protein: CASTRDSYEQYV.

The chain combines TRBV11-3 with TRBJ2-1, with TRBD2 identical over 7 bases. Germline trimming cut 3 bases from V and 7 bases from J; bases unmatched to any gene: 6. CDR1 SGHNT and CDR2 YENEEA come from the germline V gene. The CDR3 extends over 14 amino acids. The CDR3 spells CASSFGGSDNEQFF. The CDR3 nucleotides read TGTGCCAGCAGCTTCGGCGGGAGTGATAATGAGCAGTTCTTC.

There are a few counts of this clone. The DNA for the CDR3 is TGTGCCAGCAGTGATACCCCCGCAGGTAGAAAAAATCAGCCCCAGCATTTT. This encodes CASSDTPAGRKNQPQHF. The V call is TRBV2, the J call TRBJ1-5; D call uncertain. The V and J ends lost 3 bases and 4 bases respectively, with 19 bases between them. This CDR3 has 17 residues. Germline values: CDR1 SNHLY, CDR2 FYNNEI.

The chain links TRBV24-1 to TRBJ1-4; D is ambiguous. V was cut by 3 bases and J by 6 bases, with 16 bases left in between. The CDR3 has 16 residues. Looked up from germline, CDR1 is KGHDR and CDR2 is SFDVKD. The CDR3 sequence is CATSDAREGGDEKLFF. CDR3 sequence (DNA): TGTGCCACCAGTGATGCCCGAGAGGGTGGGGATGAAAAACTGTTTTTT.

CDR3 in DNA: TGTGCCAGCAGCGTAGCGGGACAAATGAACACTGAAGCTTTCTTT. This translates into CASSVAGQMNTEAFF. The chain carries TRBV9 and TRBJ1-1; maybe TRBD1 (6 bases). V was shortened by 0 bases and J by 0 bases, with 9 bases between the two germline ends. The germline V gene has CDR1 SGDLS and CDR2 YYNGEE. The CDR3 runs 15 residues.

This sequence joins TRBV6-5 and TRBJ2-1, with 10 bases fitting TRBD2. The CDR3 extends over 15 amino acids. Germline trimming cut 2 bases from V and 8 bases from J; bases unmatched to any gene: 6. Germline CDR1 MNHEY, CDR2 SVGAGI. The CDR3 sequence is CASSYLAGVGDEQFF. CDR3 DNA: TGTGCCAGCAGTTACCTAGCGGGAGTGGGGGATGAGCAGTTCTTC.

This clone was detected a few times. The genes are TRBV2 and TRBJ2-7; 7 bases agree with TRBD1. Germline-derived CDR1 and CDR2 are SNHLY and FYNNEI. Trimming took 9 bases from V and 3 from J; bases not matched to a gene: 5. CDR3 length: 12 amino acids. The CDR3 sequence is CASGTDSYEQYV. CDR3 bases: TGTGCCAGTGGGACAGACAGCTACGAGCAGTACGTC.